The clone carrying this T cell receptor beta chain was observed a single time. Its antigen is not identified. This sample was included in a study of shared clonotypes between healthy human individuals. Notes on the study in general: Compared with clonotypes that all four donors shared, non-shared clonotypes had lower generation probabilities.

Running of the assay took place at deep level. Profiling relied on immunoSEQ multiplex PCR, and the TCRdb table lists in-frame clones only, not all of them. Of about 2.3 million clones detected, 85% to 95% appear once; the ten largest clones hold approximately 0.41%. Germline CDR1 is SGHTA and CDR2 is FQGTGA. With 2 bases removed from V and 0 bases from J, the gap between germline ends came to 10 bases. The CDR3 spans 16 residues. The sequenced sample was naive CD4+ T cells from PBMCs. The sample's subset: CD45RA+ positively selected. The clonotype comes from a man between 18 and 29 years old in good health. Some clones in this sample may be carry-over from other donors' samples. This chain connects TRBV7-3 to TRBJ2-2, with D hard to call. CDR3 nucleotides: TGTGCCAGCAGCTTAGTAGGGATCTCGAACACCGGGGAGCTGTTTTTT. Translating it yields CASSLVGISNTGELFF.